These T cell receptor beta chains were read from a single sample in a study of radiotherapy plus CTLA-4 blockade in lung cancer. The protocol was immunoSEQ multiplex PCR, while the TCRdb copy is restricted to in-frame clones and leaves out a portion. The sample carries tens of thousands of clones, about 80% recorded once. The input for sequencing was peripheral blood, taken from a patient treated with radiotherapy plus ipilimumab. The receptors derive from a human donor with non-small cell lung cancer who had stable disease on radiotherapy plus ipilimumab. Each CDR3 is given with its conserved first and last residue. The D gene is left open where the match is weak. The size field is filled for only some rows; it gives once, few, many or a size class.

CDR3 length,J gene,D gene,clone size,V gene,CDR3 DNA,CDR3 protein
17,TRBJ2-1,TRBD1,-,TRBV28,TGTGCCAGCAGACTCCCGCCCCCAAGGGGGCCCTACAATGAGCAGTTCTTC,CASRLPPPRGPYNEQFF
16,TRBJ2-3,-,-,TRBV14,TGTGCCAGCAGCCAAGATATGGGGGCCTACACAGATACGCAGTATTTT,CASSQDMGAYTDTQYF
16,TRBJ2-3,TRBD1,-,TRBV2,TGTGCCAGCAGTTACTCCCCCACAGGGGGGACAGATACGCAGTATTTT,CASSYSPTGGTDTQYF
13,TRBJ1-5,-,-,TRBV9,TGTGCCAGCAGCGTAACTGACAATCAGCCCCAGCATTTT,CASSVTDNQPQHF
15,TRBJ2-7,-,-,TRBV6-1,TGTGCCAGCAGTGAATTCGGGCAGCCTACCTACGAGCAGTACTTC,CASSEFGQPTYEQYF
14,TRBJ2-2,TRBD1,-,TRBV11-2,TGTGCCAGCAGCGGGACAGGGATAATCGGGGAGCTGTTTTTT,CASSGTGIIGELFF
14,TRBJ1-2,-,-,TRBV21-1,TGTGCCAGCAGCAACAGGTACCACAGGGTTGGCTACACCTTC,CASSNRYHRVGYTF
11,TRBJ2-1,-,-,TRBV28,TGTGCCAGCAGTCCCTACAATGAGCAGTTCTTC,CASSPYNEQFF
16,TRBJ2-2,TRBD1,-,TRBV9,TGTGCCAGCAGCGTAGCCAGGGGGCTGAACACCGGGGAGCTGTTTTTT,CASSVARGLNTGELFF
15,TRBJ2-3,-,-,TRBV7-9,TGTGCCAGCATCCCCTACACAGGGAGCACAGATACGCAGTATTTT,CASIPYTGSTDTQYF
14,TRBJ1-3,-,-,TRBV28,TGTGCCAGCACCTCTCCGGGTCCTGGAAACACCATATATTTT,CASTSPGPGNTIYF
16,TRBJ2-2,TRBD1,-,TRBV6-6,TGTGCCAGCAGCCCCCCGGGACAGGGTTACACCGGGGAGCTGTTTTTT,CASSPPGQGYTGELFF
14,TRBJ2-5,-,-,TRBV7-2,TGTGCCAGCAGCGTTCAGGGGAATGGAGAGACCCAGTACTTC,CASSVQGNGETQYF
14,TRBJ2-3,-,-,TRBV28,TGTGCCAGCATTAACCTGGGGTTGGGGGATACGCAGTATTTT,CASINLGLGDTQYF
15,TRBJ2-1,TRBD2,-,TRBV19,TGTGCCAGTAGCTCCAGCGGGGGGCCCAACAATGAGCAGTTCTTC,CASSSSGGPNNEQFF
14,TRBJ1-1,-,-,TRBV7-9,TGTGCCAGCAGCTCGGACAGAAGGAACACTGAAGCTTTCTTT,CASSSDRRNTEAFF
15,TRBJ2-7,TRBD1,-,TRBV5-4,TGTGCCAGCAGTTGGCCTGGGACAGGGCCCCCCGAGCAGTACTTC,CASSWPGTGPPEQYF
13,TRBJ2-7,-,-,TRBV18,TGTGCCAGCTCAGCAGGGGCTGCCTACGAGCAGTACTTC,CASSAGAAYEQYF
14,TRBJ1-5,-,-,TRBV5-1,TGCGCCAGCAGCTTGGCAGCAGGCAATCAGCCCCAGCATTTT,CASSLAAGNQPQHF
14,TRBJ1-4,TRBD1,-,TRBV5-1,TGCGCCAGCAGCATCCGAGGGGGCAGCGAAAAACTGTTTTTT,CASSIRGGSEKLFF
16,TRBJ2-7,-,-,TRBV5-4,TGTGCCAGCAGCCAAGGGCTAGCTTTGTCGTCCTACGAGCAGTACTTC,CASSQGLALSSYEQYF
14,TRBJ2-3,-,-,TRBV5-6,TGTGCCAGCAGCTTGGGCGGGCCCGCAGATACGCAGTATTTT,CASSLGGPADTQYF
14,TRBJ1-6,-,-,TRBV27,TGTGCCAGCCGAGACACCCGATATAATTCACCCCTCCACTTT,CASRDTRYNSPLHF
15,TRBJ2-7,-,-,TRBV28,TGTGCCAGCAAAATCGAGGGTGGGAAAACCTACGAGCAGTACTTC,CASKIEGGKTYEQYF
13,TRBJ2-2,TRBD1,-,TRBV5-4,TGTGCCAGCAGCCAAACGGACAGGGGGGAGCTGTTTTTT,CASSQTDRGELFF
14,TRBJ2-7,-,-,TRBV7-9,TGTGCCAGCAGCTTAGGGGTGGTCTCCTACGAGCAGTACTTC,CASSLGVVSYEQYF
13,TRBJ1-5,-,-,TRBV6-6,TGTGCCAGCAGTTACAGCGGTTATCAGCCCCAGCATTTT,CASSYSGYQPQHF
15,TRBJ2-7,TRBD1,-,TRBV28,TGTGCCAGCAGTCCCCTCCCACAGGGGGCCTACGAGCAGTACTTC,CASSPLPQGAYEQYF
13,TRBJ1-2,-,-,TRBV4-2,TGTGCCAGCAGCCAAGAACTTGATGGAGGCTACACCTTC,CASSQELDGGYTF
19,TRBJ2-3,TRBD2,-,TRBV19,TGTGCCAGTAGCTATATGGGGAGTCTCGCGGGAGTCGGCACAGATACGCAGTATTTT,CASSYMGSLAGVGTDTQYF
17,TRBJ1-1,-,-,TRBV15,TGTGCCACCACCTTCTCCCGGGGGCAGGGGATGAACACTGAAGCTTTCTTT,CATTFSRGQGMNTEAFF
14,TRBJ1-2,-,-,TRBV11-1,TGTGCCAGCAGCTTAAGGACGGGCGTCTATGGCTACACCTTC,CASSLRTGVYGYTF
16,TRBJ1-2,TRBD1,-,TRBV10-3,TGTGCCATCAGTGGATCCGGGACAGGGGGCCGGGATGGCTACACCTTC,CAISGSGTGGRDGYTF
16,TRBJ1-6,-,-,TRBV2,TGTGCCAGCAGTGCCGGGGTAGTAGAGGGGAATTCACCCCTCCACTTT,CASSAGVVEGNSPLHF
15,TRBJ1-5,TRBD1,-,TRBV28,TGTGCCAGCAGTTTAGGGACAGGGGGTAATCAGCCCCAGCATTTT,CASSLGTGGNQPQHF
12,TRBJ1-2,-,-,TRBV11-2,TGTGCCAGCAGCCTAACAGGGCGAGGCTACACCTTC,CASSLTGRGYTF
14,TRBJ1-6,TRBD1,-,TRBV11-1,TGTGCCAGCAGCTTCCGGGACAGCAATTCACCCCTCCACTTT,CASSFRDSNSPLHF
11,TRBJ1-1,-,few,TRBV30,TGTGCCTGTCACAAGAACACTGAAGCTTTCTTT,CACHKNTEAFF
11,TRBJ1-1,-,-,TRBV5-6,TGTGCCAGCAGCTTTAACACTGAAGCTTTCTTT,CASSFNTEAFF
13,TRBJ2-7,-,-,TRBV2,TGTGCCAGCCGATGGCGTGAAGGGCAGGAGCAGTACTTC,CASRWREGQEQYF
15,TRBJ1-1,TRBD1,-,TRBV18,TGTGCCAGCGCGGAGGTAGCGACAGGGAAAACTGAAGCTTTCTTT,CASAEVATGKTEAFF
13,TRBJ2-7,-,-,TRBV29-1,TGCAGCGTTCTCACGGGGGGCGGGTACGAGCAGTACTTC,CSVLTGGGYEQYF
15,TRBJ1-2,-,-,TRBV27,TGTGCCAGCAGTTTACCCGGGACCGGCATGGGTGGCTACACCTTC,CASSLPGTGMGGYTF
17,TRBJ2-5,TRBD2,-,TRBV6-1,TGTGCCAGCAGTGCGTCCTTAGCGGGAGCTAGCTCCGAGACCCAGTACTTC,CASSASLAGASSETQYF
13,TRBJ2-7,-,-,TRBV5-6,TGTGCCAGCAGCTACGGAAATTCCTACGAGCAGTACTTC,CASSYGNSYEQYF